This is a list of T cell receptor beta chains from one sample in a study of blood T cell repertoires in COVID-19. Assay: immunoSEQ multiplex PCR; the TCRdb copy retains only in-frame clones and omits some. Of some 120,000 clones listed, roughly nine tenths are singletons. The specimen sequenced was peripheral blood. These receptors all stem from a man aged 35 to 55 with acute or convalescent COVID-19. The conserved cysteine and the conserved F or W are not part of the CDR3 here. A D gene is named only where the DNA matches it firmly.

TRBD1,TRBJ1-2,TRBV6-6,ASSYSGQDYGYT
NA,TRBJ2-3,TRBV28,ASQRVYGDTQY
NA,TRBJ2-3,TRBV19,ASSMREFTDTQY
TRBD2,TRBJ2-7,TRBV10-3,ATVGGSHEQY
TRBD2,TRBJ2-5,TRBV11-3,ASSLAGGLETQY
TRBD1,TRBJ1-2,TRBV6-5,ASSRDNGQGGYT
NA,TRBJ2-3,TRBV28,ASSFLDTQY
NA,TRBJ2-6,TRBV5-8,ASRERGGSGANVLT
NA,TRBJ1-2,TRBV5-4,ASNLGSGSISNYGYT
TRBD1,TRBJ1-4,TRBV19,ASSIGGGLANEKLF
TRBD1,TRBJ1-2,TRBV6-5,ASSRRDRRGYT
NA,TRBJ1-1,TRBV6-2/TRBV6-3,ASSTRLQGPTEAF
TRBD2,TRBJ2-5,TRBV5-1,ASSLASGTQETQY
TRBD1,TRBJ2-3,TRBV7-3,ASSQTGGTDTQY
NA,TRBJ2-6,TRBV18,ASSSRQVGPGANVLT
NA,TRBJ2-7,TRBV4-1,ASSQEIGGANSYEQY
TRBD2,TRBJ2-7,TRBV5-1,ASSGTLAGDGEQY
NA,TRBJ1-5,TRBV11-2,ASSWEGGQPQH
NA,TRBJ1-4,TRBV15,ATSRGGDNEKLF
TRBD2,TRBJ2-5,TRBV7-7,ASSLGVAGETQY
NA,TRBJ2-7,TRBV6-1,ASSEDPGRVSEQY
TRBD1,TRBJ1-4,TRBV30,AWGQGREKLF
NA,TRBJ1-1,TRBV5-4,ASSSGQNRELGAF
TRBD1,TRBJ1-5,TRBV6-5,ASSRQGDQPQH
TRBD1,TRBJ1-3,TRBV7-6,ASSLAPVVGTGRGFGNTIY
NA,TRBJ1-1,TRBV12-3/TRBV12-4,ASNLIQGEAF
TRBD2,TRBJ2-5,TRBV24-1,ATSATSGSSGFQETQY
NA,TRBJ1-2,TRBV5-6,ASSLVAGIGYT
NA,TRBJ2-1,TRBV12-1,ASSLLKQGALYNEQF